Included here is one T cell receptor beta chain sequence, with context. No antigen is known for it. The CDR3 sequence is 12 residues long. CDR1 and CDR2 (germline): SGHTA, FQGNSA. V lost 0 bases and J lost 5, with 5 bases in between. The data were obtained in a study of Ad26.COV2.S vaccination and SARS-CoV-2 variants. Overall study: Donor participated within the Ad26.COV2.S arm of the COV1001 trial. Donor got 5x10^10 or 1x10^11 viral particles of Ad26.COV2.S. Overall study findings and caveats: Across vaccine and placebo recipients, the breadth of non-spike TCRs was similar.

Treatment meaning: some 19 received Ad26.COV2.S at low or high dose, single or two shots; 5 received placebo; per-sample allocation not given. After the first vaccine or placebo injection, samples were drawn on day 63. The data were produced by immunoSEQ multiplex PCR, yet TCRdb's version contains in-frame clones alone and is incomplete. The sample lists about 320,000 clones, around 84% seen once, with more than 1.5% in the top ten. The sample consisted of peripheral blood, taken in a trial of Ad26.COV2.S vaccine versus placebo. This clonotype originated in a person between 18 and 60 years old who received the Ad26.COV2.S COVID-19 vaccine or a placebo. The rearrangement uses TRBV7-2 and TRBJ2-7; D unresolved. The CDR3 sequence is CASSLAVHEQYF. In DNA form, the CDR3 reads TGTGCCAGCAGCTTAGCAGTCCACGAGCAGTACTTC.